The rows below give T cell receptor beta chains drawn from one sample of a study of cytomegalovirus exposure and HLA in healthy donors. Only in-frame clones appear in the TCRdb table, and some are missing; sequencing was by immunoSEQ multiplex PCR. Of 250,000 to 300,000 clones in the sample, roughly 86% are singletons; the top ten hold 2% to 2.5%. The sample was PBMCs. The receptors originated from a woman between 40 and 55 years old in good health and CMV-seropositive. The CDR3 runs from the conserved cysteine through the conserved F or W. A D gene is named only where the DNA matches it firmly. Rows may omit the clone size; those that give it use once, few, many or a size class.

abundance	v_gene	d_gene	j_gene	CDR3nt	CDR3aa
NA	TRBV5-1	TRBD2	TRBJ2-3	TGCGCCAGCAGCCCCGGACTAGCTAGCACAGATACGCAGTATTTT	CASSPGLASTDTQYF
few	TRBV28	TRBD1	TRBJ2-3	TGTGCCAGCAGATCGGACAGGGCAACTTTAGGGGGCGTGGATACGCAGTATTTT	CASRSDRATLGGVDTQYF
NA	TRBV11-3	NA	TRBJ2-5	TGTGCCAGCAGCTTAGGATTAACAACTAGAGAAGAGACCCAGTACTTC	CASSLGLTTREETQYF
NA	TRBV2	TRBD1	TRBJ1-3	TGTGCCAGCAGTCAACAGGGGGCGAAAGGAAACACCATATATTTT	CASSQQGAKGNTIYF
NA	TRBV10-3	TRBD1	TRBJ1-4	TGTGCCATCAGTGATCGACAGGGGGAGGGTGAAAAACTGTTTTTT	CAISDRQGEGEKLFF
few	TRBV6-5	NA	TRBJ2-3	TGTGCCAGCAGTTACAGGGGGAGACTTAGCACAGATACGCAGTATTTT	CASSYRGRLSTDTQYF
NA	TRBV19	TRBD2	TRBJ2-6	TGTGCCAGTAGTATTACGGGAGGGACTGGGGCCAACGTCCTGACTTTC	CASSITGGTGANVLTF
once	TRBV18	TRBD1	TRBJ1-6	TGTGCCAGCTCACCATCGACAGGGGTGGGTAATTCACCCCTCCACTTT	CASSPSTGVGNSPLHF
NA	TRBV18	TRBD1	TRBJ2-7	TGTGCCAGCTCACCACGCGAACGACAGGGTTCCTACGAGCAGTACTTC	CASSPRERQGSYEQYF
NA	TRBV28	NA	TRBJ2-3	TGTGCCAGCAGGGACACAGCAACAGATACGCAGTATTTT	CASRDTATDTQYF
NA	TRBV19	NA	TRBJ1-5	TGTGCCAGTACTAGGGCAGGGGGCAATCAGCCCCAGCATTTT	CASTRAGGNQPQHF
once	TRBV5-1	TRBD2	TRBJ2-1	TGCGCCAGCAGCAGCGGGACTAGCGGGAAATTTTACAATGAGCAGTTCTTC	CASSSGTSGKFYNEQFF
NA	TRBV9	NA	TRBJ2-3	TGTGCCAGCAGCGCCCCGGGGGATACGCAGTATTTT	CASSAPGDTQYF
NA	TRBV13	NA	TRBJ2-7	TGTGCCAGCAGCCCCCTTTCGTCCTACGAGCAGTACTTC	CASSPLSSYEQYF
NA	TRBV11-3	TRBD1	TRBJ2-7	TGTGCCAGCAGCTTAGAGACAGGGAGCTCCTACGAGCAGTACTTC	CASSLETGSSYEQYF
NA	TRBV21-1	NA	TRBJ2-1	TGTGCCAGCAGCAAAGGAGGGGGCCCCCGAGCCGACAATGAGCAGTTCTTC	CASSKGGGPRADNEQFF
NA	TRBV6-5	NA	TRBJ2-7	TGTGCCAGCAGTTCAGGGTTCGGCGAGCAGTACTTC	CASSSGFGEQYF
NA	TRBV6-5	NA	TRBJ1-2	TGTGCCAGCAGTTCCCCGAGATCTGGCTACACCTTC	CASSSPRSGYTF
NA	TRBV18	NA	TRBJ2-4	TGTGCCAGCTCACCGGAGACACGGGGCATTCAGTACTTC	CASSPETRGIQYF
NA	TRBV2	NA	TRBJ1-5	TGTGCCAGCAGTGGGCAGTATGATCAGCCCCAGCATTTT	CASSGQYDQPQHF
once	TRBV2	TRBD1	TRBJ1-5	TGTGCCAGCGGACAGGGGTGGGTCAATCAGCCCCAGCATTTT	CASGQGWVNQPQHF
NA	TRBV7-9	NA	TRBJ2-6	TGTGCCAGCAGCTTGAGGGCCTTCCCTGGGGCCAACGTCCTGACTTTC	CASSLRAFPGANVLTF
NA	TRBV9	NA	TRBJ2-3	TGTGCCAGCAGCGTAAATCACTTTACGCGGTATTTT	CASSVNHFTRYF
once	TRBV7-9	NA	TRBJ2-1	TGTGCCAGCAGCCCGGACAGCTCTTACAATGAGCAGTTCTTC	CASSPDSSYNEQFF
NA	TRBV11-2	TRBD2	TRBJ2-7	TGTGCCAGCAGCTTTGTGGGACTAGCGGGAACGTCCTACGAGCAGTACTTC	CASSFVGLAGTSYEQYF
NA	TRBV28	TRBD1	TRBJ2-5	TGTGCCAGCAGTTTAACGGCAGGGGGAGCGTACGAGACCCAGTACTTC	CASSLTAGGAYETQYF
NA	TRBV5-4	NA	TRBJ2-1	TGTGCCAGCAGCTCGCAAAGGGGGTCCTACAATGAGCAGTTCTTC	CASSSQRGSYNEQFF
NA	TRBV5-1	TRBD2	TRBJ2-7	TGCGCCAGCAGCCCGACTAGCGGGAGGGCTTACGAGCAGTACTTC	CASSPTSGRAYEQYF
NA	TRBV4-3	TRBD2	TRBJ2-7	TGCGCCAGCAGCCAAGCAGGACTAGCGGGAGGGCCCTACGAGCAGTACTTC	CASSQAGLAGGPYEQYF
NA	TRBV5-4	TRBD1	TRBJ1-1	TGTGCCAGCAGCCCAGGACAGGAGGACACTGAAGCTTTCTTT	CASSPGQEDTEAFF
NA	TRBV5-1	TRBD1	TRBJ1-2	TGCGCCAGCAGCTTAACAGGGGGCGCAGATGGCTACACCTTC	CASSLTGGADGYTF
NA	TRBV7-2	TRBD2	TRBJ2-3	TGTGCCAGCAGCCTAGAGTTGCTAGCGGGGAAAGATACGCAGTATTTT	CASSLELLAGKDTQYF
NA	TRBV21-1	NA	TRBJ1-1	TGTGCCAGCAGCAAAGGGCTGGCAGGTCAGAACACTGAAGCTTTCTTT	CASSKGLAGQNTEAFF
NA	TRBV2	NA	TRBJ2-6	TGTGCCAGCAGTTATCGGGGAGGAGGGGGGGCCAACGGCCTGACTTTC	CASSYRGGGGANGLTF
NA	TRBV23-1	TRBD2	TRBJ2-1	TGCGCCAGCACCTTTGACCCCCGGGGGGGGATGCCAACCTACAATGAGCAGTTCTTC	CASTFDPRGGMPTYNEQFF
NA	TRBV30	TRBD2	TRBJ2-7	TGTGCCTGGAGTGTTGCGTTGTGGCGGGAGGATTATCTCGAGCAGTACTTC	CAWSVALWREDYLEQYF
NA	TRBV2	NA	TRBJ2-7	TGTGCCAGCTTCAGGGCAGAATCCTACGAGCAGTACTTC	CASFRAESYEQYF
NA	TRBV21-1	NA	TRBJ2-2	TGTGCCAGCAGCAAAGTTGGAACTAGCGGGAGCACCGGGGAGCTGTTTTTT	CASSKVGTSGSTGELFF
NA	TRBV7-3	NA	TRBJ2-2	TGTGCCAGCAGCTTAAATACAGGGAACACCGGGGAGCTGTTTTTT	CASSLNTGNTGELFF
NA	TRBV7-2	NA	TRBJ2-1	TGTGCCAGCAGCTTAGTGAGGAATGAGCAGTTCTTC	CASSLVRNEQFF
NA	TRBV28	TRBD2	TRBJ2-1	TGTGCCAGCAGTCTAAGGACTAGCGTGCAGTTCTTC	CASSLRTSVQFF
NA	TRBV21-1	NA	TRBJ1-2	TGTGCCAGCAGGACATCCTATGGCTACACCTTC	CASRTSYGYTF
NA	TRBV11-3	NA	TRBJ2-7	TGTGCCAGCAGCGCCTCCCTACCAGGGGTTCTCTACGAGCAGTACTTC	CASSASLPGVLYEQYF
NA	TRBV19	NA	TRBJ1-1	TGTGCCAGTAGTATAGGTAGCACTGAAGCTTTCTTT	CASSIGSTEAFF
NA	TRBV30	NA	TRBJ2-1	TGTGCCTGGAGGGGTCGGCGGGGAGTTATTTACAATGAGCAGTTCTTC	CAWRGRRGVIYNEQFF
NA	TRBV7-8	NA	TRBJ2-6	TGTGCCAGCAGCCCGATAGACAGGATCTCTGGGGCCAACGTCCTGACTTTC	CASSPIDRISGANVLTF